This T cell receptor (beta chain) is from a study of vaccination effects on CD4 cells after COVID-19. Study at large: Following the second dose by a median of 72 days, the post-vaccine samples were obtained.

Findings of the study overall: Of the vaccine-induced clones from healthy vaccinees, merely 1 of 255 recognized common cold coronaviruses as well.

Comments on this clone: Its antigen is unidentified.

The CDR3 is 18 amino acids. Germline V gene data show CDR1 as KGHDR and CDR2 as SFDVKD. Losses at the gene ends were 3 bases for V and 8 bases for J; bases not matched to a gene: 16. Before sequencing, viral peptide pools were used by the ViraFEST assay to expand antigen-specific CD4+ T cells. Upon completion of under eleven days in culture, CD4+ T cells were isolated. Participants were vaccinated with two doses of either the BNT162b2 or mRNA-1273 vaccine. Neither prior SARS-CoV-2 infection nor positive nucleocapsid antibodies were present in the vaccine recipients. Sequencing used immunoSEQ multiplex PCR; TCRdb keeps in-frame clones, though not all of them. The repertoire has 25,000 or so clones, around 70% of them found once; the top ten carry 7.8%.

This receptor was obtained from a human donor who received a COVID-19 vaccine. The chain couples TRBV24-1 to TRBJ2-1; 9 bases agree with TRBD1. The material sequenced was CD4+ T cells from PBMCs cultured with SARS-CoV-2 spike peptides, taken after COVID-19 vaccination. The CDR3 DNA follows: TGTGCCACCAGTGATACCACCGGGACAGGGTATCCGTATGATGAGCAGTTCTTC. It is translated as CATSDTTGTGYPYDEQFF.